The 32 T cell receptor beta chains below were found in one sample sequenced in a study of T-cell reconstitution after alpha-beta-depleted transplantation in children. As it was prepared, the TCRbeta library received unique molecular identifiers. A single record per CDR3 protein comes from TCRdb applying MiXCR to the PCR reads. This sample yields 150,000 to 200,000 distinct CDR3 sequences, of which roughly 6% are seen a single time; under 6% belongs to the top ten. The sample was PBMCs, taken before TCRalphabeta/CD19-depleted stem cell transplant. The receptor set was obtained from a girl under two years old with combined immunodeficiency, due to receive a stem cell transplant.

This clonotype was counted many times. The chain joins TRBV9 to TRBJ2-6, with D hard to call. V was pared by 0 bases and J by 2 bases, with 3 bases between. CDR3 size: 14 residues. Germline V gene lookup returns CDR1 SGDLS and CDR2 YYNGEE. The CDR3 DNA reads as TGTGCCAGCAGCGTAGGGGCTGGGGCCAACGTCCTGACTTTC. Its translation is CASSVGAGANVLTF.

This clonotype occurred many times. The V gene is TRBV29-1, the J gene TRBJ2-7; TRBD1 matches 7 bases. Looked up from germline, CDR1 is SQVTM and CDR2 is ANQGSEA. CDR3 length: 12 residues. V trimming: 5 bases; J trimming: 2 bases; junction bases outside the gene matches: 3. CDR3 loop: CSVRQGPYEQYF. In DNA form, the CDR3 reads TGCAGCGTTCGACAGGGACCCTACGAGCAGTACTTC.

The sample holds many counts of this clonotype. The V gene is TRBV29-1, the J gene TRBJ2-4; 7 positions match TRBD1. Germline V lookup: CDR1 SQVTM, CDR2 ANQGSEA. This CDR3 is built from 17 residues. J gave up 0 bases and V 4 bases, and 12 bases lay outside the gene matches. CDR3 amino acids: CSVVTGYPFLAKNIQYF. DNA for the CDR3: TGCAGCGTTGTGACAGGGTACCCATTCCTAGCCAAAAACATTCAGTACTTC.

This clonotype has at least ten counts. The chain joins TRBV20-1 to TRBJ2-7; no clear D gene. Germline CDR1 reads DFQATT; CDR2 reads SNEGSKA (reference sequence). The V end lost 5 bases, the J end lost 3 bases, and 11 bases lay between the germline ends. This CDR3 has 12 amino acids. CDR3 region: CSADTDVYEQYF. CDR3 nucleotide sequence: TGCAGTGCTGATACGGACGTCTACGAGCAGTACTTC.

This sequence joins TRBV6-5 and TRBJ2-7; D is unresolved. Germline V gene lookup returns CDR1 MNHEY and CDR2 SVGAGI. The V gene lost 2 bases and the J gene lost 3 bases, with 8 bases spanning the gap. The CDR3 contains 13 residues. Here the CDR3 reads CASSYTPGYEQYF. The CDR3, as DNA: TGTGCCAGCAGTTACACCCCGGGCTACGAGCAGTACTTC.

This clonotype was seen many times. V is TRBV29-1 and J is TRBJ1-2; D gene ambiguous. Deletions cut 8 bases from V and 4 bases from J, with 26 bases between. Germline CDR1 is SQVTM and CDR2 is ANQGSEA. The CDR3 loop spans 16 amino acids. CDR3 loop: CSTRRPSGQHSYGYTF. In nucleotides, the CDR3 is TGCAGCACACGCCGACCTTCAGGCCAACACTCCTATGGCTACACCTTC.

The CDR3 bases are TGTGCCAGCAGTTTATCGGGACAGGTTTATGGCTACACCTTC. Encoded protein: CASSLSGQVYGYTF. V usage is TRBV27 and J usage is TRBJ1-2; 8 nucleotides line up with TRBD1. The CDR3 is made up of 14 amino acids. CDR1 and CDR2 from the germline V gene are MNHEY and SMNVEV (reference sequence). Trimming at V came to 0 bases and at J to 5 bases, leaving 2 bases not matched to a gene.

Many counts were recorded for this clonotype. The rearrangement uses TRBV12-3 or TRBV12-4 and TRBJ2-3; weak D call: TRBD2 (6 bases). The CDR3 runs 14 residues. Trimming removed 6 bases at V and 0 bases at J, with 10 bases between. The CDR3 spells CASRRSGSTDTQYF. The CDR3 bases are TGTGCCAGCAGGAGAAGCGGGAGCACAGATACGCAGTATTTT.

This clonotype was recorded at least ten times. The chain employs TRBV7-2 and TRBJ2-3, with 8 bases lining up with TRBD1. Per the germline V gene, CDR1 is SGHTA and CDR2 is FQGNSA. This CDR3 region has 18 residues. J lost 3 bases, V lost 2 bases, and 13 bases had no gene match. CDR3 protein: CASSLSYPGGAGTDTQYF. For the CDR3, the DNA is TGTGCCAGCAGCTTAAGCTACCCAGGGGGCGCGGGGACAGATACGCAGTATTTT.

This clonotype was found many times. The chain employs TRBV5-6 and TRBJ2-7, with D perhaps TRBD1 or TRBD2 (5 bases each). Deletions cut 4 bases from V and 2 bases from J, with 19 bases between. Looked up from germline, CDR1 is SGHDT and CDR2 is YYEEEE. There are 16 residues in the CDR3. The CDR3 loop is CASSEFIGTDPYEQYF. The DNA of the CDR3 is TGTGCCAGCAGCGAGTTCATCGGGACGGACCCCTACGAGCAGTACTTC.

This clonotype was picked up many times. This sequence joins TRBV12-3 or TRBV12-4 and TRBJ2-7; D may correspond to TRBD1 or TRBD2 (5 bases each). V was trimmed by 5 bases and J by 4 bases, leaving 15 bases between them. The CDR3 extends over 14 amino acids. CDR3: CASSHSGLLYEQYF. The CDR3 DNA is TGTGCCAGCAGTCATTCGGGGCTTTTATACGAGCAGTACTTC.

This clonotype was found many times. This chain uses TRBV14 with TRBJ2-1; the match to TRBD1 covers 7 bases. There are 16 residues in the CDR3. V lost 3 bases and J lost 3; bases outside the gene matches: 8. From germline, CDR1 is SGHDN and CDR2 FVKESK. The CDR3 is CASSHLRQGYYNEQFF. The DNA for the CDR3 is TGTGCCAGCAGCCACCTTCGACAGGGTTACTACAATGAGCAGTTCTTC. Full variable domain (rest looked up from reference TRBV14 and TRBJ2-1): EAGVTQFPSHSVIEKGQTVTLRCDPISGHDNLYWYRRVMGKEIKFLLHFVKESKQDESGMPNNRFLAERTGGTYSTLKVQPAELEDSGVYFCASSHLRQGYYNEQFFGPGTRLTVL.

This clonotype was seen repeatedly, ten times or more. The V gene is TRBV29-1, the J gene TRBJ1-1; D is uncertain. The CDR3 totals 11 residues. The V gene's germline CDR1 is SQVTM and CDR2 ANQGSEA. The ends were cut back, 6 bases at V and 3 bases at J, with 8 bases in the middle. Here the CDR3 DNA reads TGCAGCGTGTCAGGTGACACTGAAGCTTTCTTT. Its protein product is CSVSGDTEAFF.

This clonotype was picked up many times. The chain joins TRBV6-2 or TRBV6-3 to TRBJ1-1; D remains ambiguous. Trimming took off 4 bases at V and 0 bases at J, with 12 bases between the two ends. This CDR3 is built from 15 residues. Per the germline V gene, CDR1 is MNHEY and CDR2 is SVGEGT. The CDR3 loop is CASSSLRTVNTEAFF. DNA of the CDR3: TGTGCCAGCAGTTCCCTCCGGACTGTGAACACTGAAGCTTTCTTT.

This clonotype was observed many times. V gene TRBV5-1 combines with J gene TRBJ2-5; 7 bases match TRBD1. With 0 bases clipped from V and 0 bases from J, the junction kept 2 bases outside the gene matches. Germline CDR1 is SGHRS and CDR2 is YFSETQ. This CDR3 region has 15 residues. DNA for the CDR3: TGCGCCAGCAGCTTGGCGGACAGGTACCAAGAGACCCAGTACTTC. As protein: CASSLADRYQETQYF.

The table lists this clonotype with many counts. As DNA, the CDR3 is TGTGCCAGCAGTTTTACTAGCAGGAGCGTCCTGACTTTC. Amino acids: CASSFTSRSVLTF. The V and J genes are TRBV28 and TRBJ2-6; tentative D call: TRBD2 (6 bases). The length of the CDR3 is 13 residues. V lost 3 bases and J 12 bases, leaving 12 bases between the germline ends. From germline, CDR1 is MDHEN and CDR2 SYDVKM.

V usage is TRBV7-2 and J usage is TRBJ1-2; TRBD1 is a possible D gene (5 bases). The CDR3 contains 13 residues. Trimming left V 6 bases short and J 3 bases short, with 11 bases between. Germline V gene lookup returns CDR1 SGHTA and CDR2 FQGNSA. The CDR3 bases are TGTGCCAGCAGGTTGGGACGGGACTATGGCTACACCTTC. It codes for CASRLGRDYGYTF.

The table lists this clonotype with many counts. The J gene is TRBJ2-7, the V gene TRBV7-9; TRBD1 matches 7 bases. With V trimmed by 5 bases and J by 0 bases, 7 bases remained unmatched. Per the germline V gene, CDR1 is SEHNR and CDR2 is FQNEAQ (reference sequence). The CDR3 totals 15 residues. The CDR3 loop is CASSPTGQISYEQYF. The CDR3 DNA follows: TGTGCCAGCAGCCCCACGGGACAGATCTCCTACGAGCAGTACTTC. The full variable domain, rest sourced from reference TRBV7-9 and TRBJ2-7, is DTGVSQNPRHKITKRGQNVTFRCDPISEHNRLYWYRQTLGQGPEFLTYFQNEAQLEKSRLLSDRFSAERPKGSFSTLEIQRTEQGDSAMYLCASSPTGQISYEQYFGPGTRLTVT.

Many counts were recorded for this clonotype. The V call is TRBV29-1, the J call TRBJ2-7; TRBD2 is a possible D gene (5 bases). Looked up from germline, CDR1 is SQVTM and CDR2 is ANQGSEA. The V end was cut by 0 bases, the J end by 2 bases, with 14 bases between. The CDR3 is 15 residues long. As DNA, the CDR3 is TGCAGCGTTGAAGATCTTGGCGGACTTACCTACGAGCAGTACTTC. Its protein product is CSVEDLGGLTYEQYF.

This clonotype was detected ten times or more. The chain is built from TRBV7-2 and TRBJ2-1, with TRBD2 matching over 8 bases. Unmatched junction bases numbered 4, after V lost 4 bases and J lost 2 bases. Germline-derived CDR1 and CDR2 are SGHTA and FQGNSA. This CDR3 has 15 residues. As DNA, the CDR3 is TGTGCCAGCAGCTCGGGACTAGGGGCCTACAATGAGCAGTTCTTC. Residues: CASSSGLGAYNEQFF.

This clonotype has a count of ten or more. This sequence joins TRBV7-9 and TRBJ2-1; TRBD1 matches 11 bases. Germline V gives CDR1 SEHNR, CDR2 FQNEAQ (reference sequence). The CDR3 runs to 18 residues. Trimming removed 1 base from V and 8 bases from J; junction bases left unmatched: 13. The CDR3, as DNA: TGTGCCAGCAGCTTAGTTCGTTTAGACTGGACAGGGGGCCATGAGCAGTTCTTC. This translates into CASSLVRLDWTGGHEQFF.

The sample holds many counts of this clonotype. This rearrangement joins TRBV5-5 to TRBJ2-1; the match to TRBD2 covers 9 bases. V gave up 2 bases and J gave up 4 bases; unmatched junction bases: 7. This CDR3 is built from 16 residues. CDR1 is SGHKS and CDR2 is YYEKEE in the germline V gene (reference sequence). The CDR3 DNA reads TGTGCCAGCAGCTTATGGGCGGCGGGAGGGTACAATGAGCAGTTCTTC. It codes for CASSLWAAGGYNEQFF.

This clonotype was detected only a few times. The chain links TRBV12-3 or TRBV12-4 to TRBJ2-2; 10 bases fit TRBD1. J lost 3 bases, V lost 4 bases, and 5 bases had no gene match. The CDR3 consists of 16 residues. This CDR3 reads CASSYDRGLDTGELFF. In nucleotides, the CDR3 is TGTGCCAGCAGTTACGACAGGGGGCTCGACACCGGGGAGCTGTTTTTT.

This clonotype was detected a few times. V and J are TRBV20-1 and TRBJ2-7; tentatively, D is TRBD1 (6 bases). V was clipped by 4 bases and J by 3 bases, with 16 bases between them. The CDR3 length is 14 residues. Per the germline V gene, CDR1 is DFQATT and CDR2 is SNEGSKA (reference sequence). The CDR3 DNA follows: TGCAGTGCTAATCCGGGACACCTCTTCTACGAGCAGTACTTC. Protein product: CSANPGHLFYEQYF.

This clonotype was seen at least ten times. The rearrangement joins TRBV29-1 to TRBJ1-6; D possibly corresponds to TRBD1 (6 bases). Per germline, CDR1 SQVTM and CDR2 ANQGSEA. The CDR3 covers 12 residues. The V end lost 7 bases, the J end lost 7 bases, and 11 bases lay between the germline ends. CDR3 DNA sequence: TGCAGCGGCCGGACAGCCAATTCACCCCTCCACTTT. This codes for CSGRTANSPLHF.

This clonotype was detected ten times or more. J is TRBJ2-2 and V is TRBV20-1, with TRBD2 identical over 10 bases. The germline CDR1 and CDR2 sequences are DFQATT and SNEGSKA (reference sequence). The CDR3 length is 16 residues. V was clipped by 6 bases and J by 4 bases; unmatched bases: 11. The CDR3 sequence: CSAELGAGGFTGELFF. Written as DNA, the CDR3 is TGCAGTGCAGAACTTGGAGCGGGAGGGTTCACCGGGGAGCTGTTTTTT.

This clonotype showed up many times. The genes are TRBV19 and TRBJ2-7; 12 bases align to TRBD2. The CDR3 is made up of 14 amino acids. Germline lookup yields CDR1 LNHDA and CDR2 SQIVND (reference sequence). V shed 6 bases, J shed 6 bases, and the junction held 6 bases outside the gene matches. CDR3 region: CASSRLAGDGEQYF. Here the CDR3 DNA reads TGTGCCAGTAGCCGACTAGCGGGGGACGGCGAGCAGTACTTC.

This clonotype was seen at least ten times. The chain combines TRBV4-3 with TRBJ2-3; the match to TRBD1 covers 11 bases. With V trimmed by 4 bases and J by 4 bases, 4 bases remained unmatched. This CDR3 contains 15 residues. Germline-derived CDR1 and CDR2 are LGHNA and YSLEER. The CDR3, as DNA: TGCGCCAGCAGCCGGGGGACAGGGGGGTCAGATACGCAGTATTTT. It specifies CASSRGTGGSDTQYF.

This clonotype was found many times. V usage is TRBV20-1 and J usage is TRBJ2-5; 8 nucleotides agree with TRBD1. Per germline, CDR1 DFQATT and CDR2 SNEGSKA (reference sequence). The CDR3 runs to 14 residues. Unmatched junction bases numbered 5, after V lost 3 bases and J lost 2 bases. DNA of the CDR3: TGCAGTGCTAGTGACGGGACAGGACAAGAGACCCAGTACTTC. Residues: CSASDGTGQETQYF.

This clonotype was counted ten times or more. Here the CDR3 reads CSVVRRSTDTQYF. The CDR3 nucleotides are TGCAGCGTTGTGCGCAGGAGCACAGATACGCAGTATTTT. The chain is built from TRBV29-1 and TRBJ2-3, with D hard to call. Germline V gene lookup returns CDR1 SQVTM and CDR2 ANQGSEA. This CDR3 spans 13 amino acids. The ends were cut back, 4 bases at V and 0 bases at J, with 8 bases in the middle.

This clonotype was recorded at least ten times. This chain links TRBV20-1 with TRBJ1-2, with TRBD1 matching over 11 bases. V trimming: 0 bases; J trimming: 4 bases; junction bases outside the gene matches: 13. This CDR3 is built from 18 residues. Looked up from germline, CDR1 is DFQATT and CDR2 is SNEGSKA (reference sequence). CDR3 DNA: TGCAGTGCTAGAGATAAAACGGACAGGGGGCTTATAGGCTATGGCTACACCTTC. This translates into CSARDKTDRGLIGYGYTF.

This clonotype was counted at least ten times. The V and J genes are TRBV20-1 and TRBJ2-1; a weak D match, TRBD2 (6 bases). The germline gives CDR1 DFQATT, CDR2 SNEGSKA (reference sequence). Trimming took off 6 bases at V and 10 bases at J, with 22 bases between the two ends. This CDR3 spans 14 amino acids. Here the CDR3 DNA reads TGCAGTGCACCGCGGGCGTGGGCGGGATGGGAGCAGTTCTTC. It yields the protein CSAPRAWAGWEQFF.